This TCR beta chain was sequenced in a study of persistence of HIV-infected CD4 T cells. Looking at the study overall: Median time on suppressive ART was approximately eight years. Up to roughly 200 mL blood was drawn at multiple time points; a couple of donors had single-time leukapheresis. Whole-study results and caveats: TCR oligoclonality correlated with proviral oligoclonality in the same sorted populations.

The immunoSEQ assay was version 4, run in survey mode. TCRdb's copy holds only in-frame clones and misses some; the assay was immunoSEQ multiplex PCR. Among some 37,000 clones, around four fifths were seen once, and the ten largest hold around 0.97%. Cells were stimulated with overlapping HIV-1 Gag 15-mer peptides. Sorted nonresponding memory CD4+ T cells were CD40L-negative, CD69-negative, CD45RO-high. CD8+ T cells were removed from PBMCs prior to stimulation. The CDR3 contains 14 residues. Germline V gene sequence: CDR1 DFQATT, CDR2 SNEGSKA (reference sequence). Deletions cut 3 bases from V and 0 bases from J, with 12 bases between. Turning to this clone: Its antigen is as yet unknown.

The V gene is TRBV20-1, the J gene TRBJ2-7; D not certain. The receptor comes from an adult with HIV. The donor label of this sample is uncertain. Sequenced here: cultured CD4+ T cells from PBMCs, sampled from a patient who received antiretroviral therapy. The CDR3 loop reads CSASPLTSSYEQYF. The CDR3, as DNA: TGCAGTGCTAGTCCACTGACCAGCTCCTACGAGCAGTACTTC.